These T cell receptor beta chains were read from a single sample in a study of T cells in Graves' hyperthyroidism and ophthalmopathy. One entry per CDR3 protein results from TCRdb running MiXCR on the multiplex PCR reads. The sample carries a few hundred thousand distinct CDR3 sequences, about 15% recorded once. The sequencing sample was made of blood. The source is a woman aged 25 to 39 with Graves' hyperthyroidism. CDR3s include the opening cysteine and the closing phenylalanine or tryptophan. Each record gives: D gene, clone size, J gene, V gene, CDR3 protein, CDR3 DNA. A D gene is named only where the DNA matches it firmly. For some rows the clone size is stated as once, few or many, or as a class when expanded; others skip it.

>NA|many|TRBJ1-1|TRBV7-2
CASSLYGGGTEAFF
TGTGCCAGCAGCTTATATGGTGGGGGAACTGAAGCTTTCTTT
>NA|NA|TRBJ1-4|TRBV7-6
CASSLEGARGEKLFF
TGTGCCAGCAGCTTAGAAGGAGCGAGGGGCGAAAAACTGTTTTTT
>NA|many|TRBJ1-3|TRBV9
CASSASDTVGRTIYF
TGTGCCAGCAGCGCCTCGGACACCGTCGGTAGGACCATATATTTT
>NA|NA|TRBJ2-7|TRBV7-9
CASSSWEGGIYEQYF
TGTGCCAGCAGCTCCTGGGAGGGGGGCATCTACGAGCAGTACTTC
>NA|many|TRBJ2-7|TRBV11-2
CASSLDSTGSSYEQYF
TGTGCCAGCAGCTTAGATTCAACAGGGAGCTCCTACGAGCAGTACTTC
>TRBD1|NA|TRBJ2-7|TRBV29-1
CSVGGTEYERYF
TGCAGCGTTGGAGGGACAGAGTACGAGCGGTACTTC
>NA|many|TRBJ2-1|TRBV3-1
CASSPGFSYNEQFF
TGTGCCAGCAGCCCCGGTTTCTCCTACAATGAGCAGTTCTTC
>NA|NA|TRBJ2-2|TRBV3-1
CASSPRDLNTGELFF
TGTGCCAGCAGCCCCCGGGACCTGAACACCGGGGAGCTGTTTTTT
>NA|many|TRBJ2-7|TRBV2
CASSEGRGREQYF
TGTGCCAGCAGTGAAGGTCGGGGCCGGGAGCAGTACTTC
>TRBD2|NA|TRBJ2-7|TRBV20-1
CSARDYRSYEQYF
TGCAGTGCGCGGGACTATCGGTCCTACGAGCAGTACTTC
>TRBD2|NA|TRBJ2-7|TRBV6-1
CASRRGGAGNSHEQYF
TGTGCCAGCCGAAGGGGAGGAGCGGGAAACAGCCACGAGCAGTACTTC
>NA|many|TRBJ1-1|TRBV18
CASTRTEGPLNAFF
TGTGCCAGCACCAGAACGGAGGGGCCCTTGAACGCTTTCTTT
>TRBD2|many|TRBJ2-3|TRBV3-1
CASSHISGRESDTQYF
TGTGCCAGCAGCCATATTAGCGGGAGGGAGTCTGATACGCAGTATTTT
>NA|few|TRBJ2-7|TRBV29-1
CSVVFSKGWGYEQHF
TGCAGCGTTGTGTTCAGCAAGGGATGGGGCTACGAGCAGCACTTC
>NA|few|TRBJ1-2|TRBV9
CASSALTLGQPLQTF
TGTGCCAGCAGCGCCTTAACTCTGGGGCAGCCCCTACAGACCTTC
>TRBD1|many|TRBJ2-7|TRBV9
CASSGGQRPAEQYF
TGTGCCAGCAGCGGGGGACAGCGGCCCGCCGAGCAGTACTTC
>NA|NA|TRBJ1-5|TRBV6-1
CATEGRQYSNQPQHF
TGTGCCACCGAGGGGAGACAGTATAGCAATCAGCCCCAGCATTTT
>TRBD2|NA|TRBJ2-3|TRBV20-1
CSAPRGGSLSTDTQYF
TGCAGTGCTCCCCGGGGGGGATCCCTTAGCACAGATACGCAGTATTTT
>TRBD2|few|TRBJ2-1|TRBV6-8
CASSYRWTGGVSYNEQFF
TGTGCCAGCAGTTACAGATGGACGGGGGGGGTTTCCTACAATGAGCAGTTCTTC
>NA|many|TRBJ2-7|TRBV7-9
CASSLVPVDEQYF
TGTGCCAGCAGCTTAGTACCGGTGGACGAGCAGTACTTC
>NA|many|TRBJ1-5|TRBV30
CAWTGDSNQPQHF
TGTGCCTGGACAGGGGATAGCAATCAGCCCCAGCATTTT
>NA|few|TRBJ2-3|TRBV25-1
CASSGGHPDTQYF
TGTGCCAGCAGTGGGGGACACCCAGATACGCAGTATTTT
>TRBD1|NA|TRBJ2-7|TRBV10-3
CAISGDRGKESYEQYF
TGTGCCATCAGTGGGGACAGGGGAAAGGAGTCCTACGAGCAGTACTTC
>TRBD2|NA|TRBJ2-1|TRBV11-2
CASSRRLAGGLDEQFF
TGTGCCAGCAGCCGCCGGCTAGCGGGAGGGCTAGATGAGCAGTTCTTC
>TRBD1|few|TRBJ2-7|TRBV29-1
CSVEYVNRGDEQYF
TGCAGCGTTGAATATGTAAACAGGGGAGACGAGCAGTACTTC
>NA|many|TRBJ2-1|TRBV11-2
CASSLSVTYNEQFF
TGTGCCAGCAGCTTAAGCGTCACCTACAATGAGCAGTTCTTC
>NA|many|TRBJ2-3|TRBV11-2
CASSFLGLQTDTQYF
TGTGCCAGCAGCTTTTTAGGACTACAAACAGATACGCAGTATTTT
>TRBD2|NA|TRBJ2-2|TRBV30
CASPGGLAGGLSGELFF
TGTGCCTCCCCAGGGGGGCTAGCGGGAGGACTCAGCGGGGAGCTGTTTTTT